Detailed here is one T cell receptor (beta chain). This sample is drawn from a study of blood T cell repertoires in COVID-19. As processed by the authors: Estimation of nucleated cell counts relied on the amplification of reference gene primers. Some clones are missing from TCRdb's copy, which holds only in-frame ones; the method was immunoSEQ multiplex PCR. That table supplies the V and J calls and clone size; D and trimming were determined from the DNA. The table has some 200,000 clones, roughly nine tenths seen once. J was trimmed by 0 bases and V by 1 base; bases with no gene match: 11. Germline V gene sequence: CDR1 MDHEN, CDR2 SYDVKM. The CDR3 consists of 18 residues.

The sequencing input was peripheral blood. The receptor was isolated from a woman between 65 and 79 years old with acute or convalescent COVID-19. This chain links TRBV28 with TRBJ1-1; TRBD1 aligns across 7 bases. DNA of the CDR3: TGTGCCAGCAGTTTATTCCCGGGACAGAGACGTCTGAACACTGAAGCTTTCTTT. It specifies CASSLFPGQRRLNTEAFF. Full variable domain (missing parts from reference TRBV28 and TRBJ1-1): DVKVTQSSRYLVKRTGEKVFLECVQDMDHENMFWYRQDPGLGLRLIYFSYDVKMKEKGDIPEGYSVSREKKERFSLILESASTNQTSMYLCASSLFPGQRRLNTEAFFGQGTRLTVV.